The sequence of this T cell receptor (beta chain) was determined in a study of blood T cell repertoires in COVID-19. Study background: Sample material is recorded as cDNA or gDNA derived from T cells, B-cell-depleted T cells, or PBMCs.

Seattle enrolled patients during active infection and tracked them longitudinally. Losses at the gene ends were 4 bases for V and 4 bases for J; bases not matched to a gene: 8. The CDR3 runs 16 residues. From germline, CDR1 is SGDLS and CDR2 YYNGEE. The repertoire was sequenced with immunoSEQ multiplex PCR; TCRdb's copy has only in-frame clones and lacks some. The table lists fewer than 350,000 clones, approximately 89% of them singletons. This chain uses TRBV9 with TRBJ2-2, with 9 bases that match TRBD2. The sample was peripheral blood. This clonotype originated in a woman aged 55 to 70 with COVID-19, enrolled during active disease. The DNA of the CDR3 is TGTGCCAGCAGCTACGAAGCGGGGGGAGGCACCGGGGAGCTGTTTTTT. Translating it yields CASSYEAGGGTGELFF.